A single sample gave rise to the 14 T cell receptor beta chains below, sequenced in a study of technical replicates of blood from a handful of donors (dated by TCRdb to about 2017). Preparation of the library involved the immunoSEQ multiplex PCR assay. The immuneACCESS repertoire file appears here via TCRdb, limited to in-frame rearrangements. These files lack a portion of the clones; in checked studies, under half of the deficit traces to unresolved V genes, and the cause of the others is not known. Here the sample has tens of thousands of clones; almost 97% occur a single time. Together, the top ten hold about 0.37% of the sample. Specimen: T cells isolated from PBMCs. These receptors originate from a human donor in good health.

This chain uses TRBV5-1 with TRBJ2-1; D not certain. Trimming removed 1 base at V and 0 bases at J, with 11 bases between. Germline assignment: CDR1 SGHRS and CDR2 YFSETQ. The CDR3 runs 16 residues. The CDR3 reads CASSLTALNSYNEQFF. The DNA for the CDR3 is TGCGCCAGCAGCTTGACAGCCTTGAACTCCTACAATGAGCAGTTCTTC.

The CDR3 region has the DNA TGTGCCAGCAGCCAGCAGGGGACTGAAGCTTTCTTT. It yields the protein CASSQQGTEAFF. The chain employs TRBV7-9 and TRBJ1-1, with a weak D call TRBD1 (6 bases). The V and J ends lost 5 bases and 5 bases respectively, with 9 bases between them. The CDR3 sequence is 12 residues long. From germline, CDR1 is SEHNR and CDR2 FQNEAQ (reference sequence).

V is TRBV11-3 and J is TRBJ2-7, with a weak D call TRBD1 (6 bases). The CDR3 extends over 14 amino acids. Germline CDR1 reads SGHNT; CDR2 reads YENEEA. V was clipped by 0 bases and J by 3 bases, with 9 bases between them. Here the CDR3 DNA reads TGTGCCAGCAGCTTAGAGGGGGCTGGCTACGAGCAGTACTTC. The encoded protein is CASSLEGAGYEQYF.

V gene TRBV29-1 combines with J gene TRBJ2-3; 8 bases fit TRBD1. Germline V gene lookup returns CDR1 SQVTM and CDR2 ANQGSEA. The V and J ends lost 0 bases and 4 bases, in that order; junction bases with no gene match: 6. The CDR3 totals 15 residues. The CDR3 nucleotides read TGCAGCGTTGAAGATCGAGACAGGGGACCAGATACGCAGTATTTT. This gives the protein CSVEDRDRGPDTQYF.

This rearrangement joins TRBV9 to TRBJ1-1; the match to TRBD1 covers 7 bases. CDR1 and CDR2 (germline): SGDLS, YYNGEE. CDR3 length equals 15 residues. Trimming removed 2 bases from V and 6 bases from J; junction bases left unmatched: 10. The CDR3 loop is CASSVHMRGPAEAFF. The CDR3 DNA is TGTGCCAGCAGCGTGCATATGAGGGGGCCGGCTGAAGCTTTCTTT. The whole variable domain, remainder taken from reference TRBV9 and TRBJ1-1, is DSGVTQTPKHLITATGQRVTLRCSPRSGDLSVYWYQQSLDQGLQFLIQYYNGEERAKGNILERFSAQQFPDLHSELNLSSLELGDSALYFCASSVHMRGPAEAFFGQGTRLTVV.

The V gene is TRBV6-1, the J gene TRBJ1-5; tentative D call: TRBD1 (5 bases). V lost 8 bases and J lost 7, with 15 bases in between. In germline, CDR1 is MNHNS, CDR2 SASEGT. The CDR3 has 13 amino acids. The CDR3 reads CASHHRTQQPQHF. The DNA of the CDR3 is TGTGCCAGCCATCACAGGACGCAGCAGCCCCAGCATTTT.

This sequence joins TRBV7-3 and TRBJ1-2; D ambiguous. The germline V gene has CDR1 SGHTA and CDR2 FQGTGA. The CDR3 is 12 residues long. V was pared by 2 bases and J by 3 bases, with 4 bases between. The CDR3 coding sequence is TGTGCCAGCAGCTTACAGGACTATGGCTACACCTTC. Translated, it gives CASSLQDYGYTF. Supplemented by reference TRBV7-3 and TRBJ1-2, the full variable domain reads GAGVSQTPSNKVTEKGKYVELRCDPISGHTALYWYRQSLGQGPEFLIYFQGTGAADDSGLPNDRFFAVRPEGSVSTLKIQRTERGDSAVYLCASSLQDYGYTFGSGTRLTVV.

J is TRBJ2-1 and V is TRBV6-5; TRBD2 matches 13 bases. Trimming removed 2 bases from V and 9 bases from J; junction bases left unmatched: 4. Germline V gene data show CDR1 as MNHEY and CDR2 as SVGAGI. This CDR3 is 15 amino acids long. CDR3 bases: TGTGCCAGCAGTTACACTAGCGGGAGGGCGGGTGAGCAGTTCTTC. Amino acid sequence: CASSYTSGRAGEQFF.

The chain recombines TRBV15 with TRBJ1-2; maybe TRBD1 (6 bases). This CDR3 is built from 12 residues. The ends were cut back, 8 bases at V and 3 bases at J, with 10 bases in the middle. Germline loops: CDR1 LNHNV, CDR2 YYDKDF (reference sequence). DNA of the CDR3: TGTGCCACCGACAACAGGGACTATGGCTACACCTTC. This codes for CATDNRDYGYTF.

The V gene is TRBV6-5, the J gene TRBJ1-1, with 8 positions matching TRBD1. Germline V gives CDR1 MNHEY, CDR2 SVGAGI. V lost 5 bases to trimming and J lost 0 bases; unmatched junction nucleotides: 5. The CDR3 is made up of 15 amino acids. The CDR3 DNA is TGTGCCAGCAGTCCCCAGGGGGCGCTGAACACTGAAGCTTTCTTT. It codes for CASSPQGALNTEAFF.

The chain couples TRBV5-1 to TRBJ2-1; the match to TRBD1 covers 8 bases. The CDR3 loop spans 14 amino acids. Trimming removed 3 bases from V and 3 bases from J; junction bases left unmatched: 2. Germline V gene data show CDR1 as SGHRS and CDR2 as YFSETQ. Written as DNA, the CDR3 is TGCGCCAGCAGCTCGGGGACAGGCTACAATGAGCAGTTCTTC. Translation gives CASSSGTGYNEQFF.

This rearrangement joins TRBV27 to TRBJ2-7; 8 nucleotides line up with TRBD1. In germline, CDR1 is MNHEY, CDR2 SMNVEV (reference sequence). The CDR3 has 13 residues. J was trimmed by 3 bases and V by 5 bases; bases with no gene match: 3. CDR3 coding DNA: TGTGCCAGCAGTCCGACAGGGGACTACGAGCAGTACTTC. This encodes CASSPTGDYEQYF.

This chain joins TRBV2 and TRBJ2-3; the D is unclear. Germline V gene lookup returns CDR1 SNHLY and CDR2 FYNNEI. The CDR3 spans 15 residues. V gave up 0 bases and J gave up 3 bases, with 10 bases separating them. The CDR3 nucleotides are TGTGCCAGCAGTGAAGCGGGCCAGATTACAGATACGCAGTATTTT. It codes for CASSEAGQITDTQYF.

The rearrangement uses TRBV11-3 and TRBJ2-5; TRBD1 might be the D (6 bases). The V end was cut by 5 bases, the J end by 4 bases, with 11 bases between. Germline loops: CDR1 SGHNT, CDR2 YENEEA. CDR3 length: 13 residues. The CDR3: CASSPQGPETQYF. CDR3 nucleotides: TGTGCCAGCAGCCCACAGGGTCCAGAGACCCAGTACTTC.